Listed here are 30 T cell receptor beta chains from one sample, sequenced in a study of Ad26.COV2.S vaccination and SARS-CoV-2 variants. Treatment: around 19 received Ad26.COV2.S at low or high dose, single or two shots; about 5 received placebo; per-sample allocation not given. Specimens were obtained on day 63 following the first vaccine or placebo injection. TCRdb's table, derived via immunoSEQ multiplex PCR, lists solely in-frame clones and lacks some. The table records 300,000 to 350,000 clones, about 86% of them present only once. This material consisted of peripheral blood, taken in a trial of Ad26.COV2.S vaccine versus placebo. These TCRs come from a person aged 18-60 years who received the Ad26.COV2.S COVID-19 vaccine or a placebo.

The V call is TRBV11-2, the J call TRBJ2-3; no clear D. With 0 bases removed from V and 2 bases from J, the gap between germline ends came to 9 bases. CDR3 length: 15 residues. Germline lookup yields CDR1 SGHAT and CDR2 FQNNGV. The CDR3 sequence: CASSLELDSTDTQYF. The CDR3 DNA reads as TGTGCCAGCAGCTTAGAACTCGACTCCACAGATACGCAGTATTTT.

V is TRBV10-3 and J is TRBJ1-1, with D tentatively TRBD1 (6 bases). This CDR3 has 16 amino acids. With 4 bases removed from V and 0 bases from J, the gap between germline ends came to 15 bases. CDR1 is ENHRY and CDR2 is SYGVKD in the germline V gene. The CDR3 reads CAISARSTGMNTEAFF. The CDR3 nucleotides read TGTGCCATCAGTGCAAGGTCCACAGGGATGAACACTGAAGCTTTCTTT.

The chain links TRBV4-2 to TRBJ1-1, with D hard to call. V shed 0 bases and J shed 1 base, with 9 bases lying between them. Looked up from germline, CDR1 is LGHNA and CDR2 is YNFKEQ. The CDR3 length is 15 residues. This CDR3 reads CASSQDGAENTEAFF. The CDR3, as DNA: TGTGCCAGCAGCCAAGATGGTGCAGAGAACACTGAAGCTTTCTTT.

The chain couples TRBV11-2 to TRBJ2-7, with D tentatively TRBD2 (5 bases). Trimming left V 2 bases short and J 0 bases short, with 11 bases between. CDR3 length equals 15 residues. CDR1 is SGHAT, CDR2 FQNNGV, per germline. The CDR3 DNA reads TGTGCCAGCAGCTTACCACGGGGAAGCTCCTACGAGCAGTACTTC. This translates into CASSLPRGSSYEQYF.

The genes are TRBV30 and TRBJ1-5; D call uncertain. The germline V gene encodes CDR1 GTSNPN and CDR2 SVGIG (reference sequence). V was pared by 5 bases and J by 7 bases, with 9 bases between. This CDR3 comprises 11 residues. The CDR3 bases are TGTGCCTGGGGTTTAAGACAGCCCCAGCATTTT. It codes for CAWGLRQPQHF.

The CDR3 bases are TGTGCCAGCAGCTTAAGGGGGACAGGGGGTGTTATGAACACTGAAGCTTTCTTT. It encodes CASSLRGTGGVMNTEAFF. The chain links TRBV7-9 to TRBJ1-1, with 11 bases matching TRBD1. Germline CDR1 is SEHNR and CDR2 is FQNEAQ (reference sequence). The CDR3 covers 18 residues. Germline trimming cut 2 bases from V and 0 bases from J; bases unmatched to any gene: 8. The variable domain in full, completed from reference TRBV7-9 and TRBJ1-1, reads DTGVSQNPRHKITKRGQNVTFRCDPISEHNRLYWYRQTLGQGPEFLTYFQNEAQLEKSRLLSDRFSAERPKGSFSTLEIQRTEQGDSAMYLCASSLRGTGGVMNTEAFFGQGTRLTVV.

Only one count was recorded for this clone. This chain uses TRBV30 with TRBJ1-2; 7 bases align to TRBD1. Germline CDR1 is GTSNPN and CDR2 is SVGIG (reference sequence). V gave up 0 bases and J gave up 4 bases; unmatched junction bases: 8. The CDR3 spans 15 residues. The CDR3 DNA follows: TGTGCCTGGAGTGTAGTCGGGACAGCAGGCTATGGCTACACCTTC. The encoded protein is CAWSVVGTAGYGYTF.

V gene TRBV3-1 (or the pseudogene TRBV3-2) combines with J gene TRBJ1-4; D remains unclear. Germline V lookup: CDR1 LGHDT, CDR2 YNNKEL (reference sequence). Trimming removed 4 bases at V and 7 bases at J, with 16 bases between. CDR3 length: 15 amino acids. CDR3 nucleotide sequence: TGTGCCAGCAGCCCTCCGGGTCCGGGTAGTGAAAAACTGTTTTTT. This translates into CASSPPGPGSEKLFF.

The rearrangement joins TRBV3-1 (or the pseudogene TRBV3-2) to TRBJ1-6; 7 bases line up with TRBD1. In germline, CDR1 is LGHDT, CDR2 YNNKEL (reference sequence). V shed 7 bases, J shed 9 bases, and the junction held 9 bases outside the gene matches. The CDR3 sequence is 14 residues long. CDR3 nucleotides: TGTGCCAGCATAGGCAGGGGGTCAGGTTCACCCCTCCACTTT. It translates to CASIGRGSGSPLHF.

J is TRBJ2-3 and V is TRBV4-1, with D possibly TRBD1 on 6 matching bases. The ends were cut back, 0 bases at V and 2 bases at J, with 12 bases in the middle. The CDR3 covers 16 residues. Germline V gene lookup returns CDR1 MGHRA and CDR2 YSYEKL. The CDR3, as DNA: TGCGCCAGCAGCCAAGATCCGGGACAACTCACAGATACGCAGTATTTT. Its translation: CASSQDPGQLTDTQYF.

The V and J genes are TRBV10-3 and TRBJ1-2; the D gene is possibly TRBD1 (5 bases). CDR1 and CDR2 from the germline V gene are ENHRY and SYGVKD. The CDR3 extends over 18 amino acids. Trimming pared 2 bases from V and 8 bases from J, leaving 27 bases between. The CDR3 reads CAISEQWGKTPQGSGYTF. The CDR3 nucleotides read TGTGCCATCAGTGAGCAATGGGGGAAAACACCCCAAGGTTCGGGCTACACCTTC.

This chain joins TRBV20-1 and TRBJ2-1; D gene unclear. Trimming removed 6 bases at V and 8 bases at J, with 11 bases between. The CDR3 is made up of 11 amino acids. Germline CDR1 is DFQATT and CDR2 is SNEGSKA (reference sequence). As DNA, the CDR3 is TGCAGTGCCTCACTTCGAGATGAGCAGTTCTTC. Translating it yields CSASLRDEQFF.

Here the CDR3 DNA reads TGTGCCAGCAGCCCGCCGGGCAGGGGGAACACTGAAGCTTTCTTT. Its translation is CASSPPGRGNTEAFF. V is TRBV9 and J is TRBJ1-1, with D maybe TRBD1 (6 bases). Germline V gene sequence: CDR1 SGDLS, CDR2 YYNGEE. The CDR3 sequence is 15 residues long. The V end lost 4 bases, the J end lost 1 base, and 14 bases lay between the germline ends.

This clone was detected once. This sequence joins TRBV9 and TRBJ2-1, with TRBD2 matching over 11 bases. Germline assignment: CDR1 SGDLS and CDR2 YYNGEE. The CDR3 covers 16 residues. With V trimmed by 0 bases and J by 8 bases, 7 bases remained unmatched. CDR3 residues: CASSVVLAGGTDEQFF. The CDR3 DNA reads as TGTGCCAGCAGCGTAGTTTTAGCGGGGGGGACCGATGAGCAGTTCTTC.

This chain links TRBV4-3 with TRBJ2-3; a weak D match, TRBD1 (5 bases). The ends were cut back, 0 bases at V and 3 bases at J, with 13 bases in the middle. The CDR3 covers 16 residues. Germline CDR1 LGHNA, CDR2 YSLEER. Here the CDR3 reads CASSQDWAQGTDTQYF. The CDR3 nucleotides are TGCGCCAGCAGCCAAGATTGGGCCCAGGGAACAGATACGCAGTATTTT.

The chain is built from TRBV27 and TRBJ1-1, with no clear D. V lost 0 bases and J 1 base, leaving 15 bases between the germline ends. The germline gives CDR1 MNHEY, CDR2 SMNVEV (reference sequence). This CDR3 region has 17 residues. CDR3: CASSLSRGIGWNTEAFF. The DNA of the CDR3 is TGTGCCAGCAGTTTATCGCGCGGGATAGGTTGGAACACTGAAGCTTTCTTT.

This clone was observed a handful of times. The chain uses TRBV5-5 and TRBJ2-7, with TRBD2 identical over 11 bases. After removal of 0 bases from V and 2 bases from J, the junction contained 1 base not matched to a gene. The germline V gene encodes CDR1 SGHKS and CDR2 YYEKEE (reference sequence). The CDR3 extends over 15 amino acids. Written as DNA, the CDR3 is TGTGCCAGCAGCTTGGCTAGCGGGGGGACCTACGAGCAGTACTTC. This gives the protein CASSLASGGTYEQYF.

The rearrangement joins TRBV28 to TRBJ1-2; D may be TRBD1 (5 bases). Germline CDR1 is MDHEN and CDR2 is SYDVKM. Trimming shortened V by 6 bases and J by 8 bases, and 19 bases separated the two germline ends. The CDR3 loop spans 14 amino acids. The CDR3 DNA follows: TGTGCCAGCAGCCTAGGGGACCTCGTCGGGGGCTACACCTTC. This encodes CASSLGDLVGGYTF.

The sample holds one count of this clone. The rearrangement joins TRBV19 to TRBJ1-6; no definite D call. The ends were cut back, 0 bases at V and 7 bases at J, with 10 bases in the middle. In germline, CDR1 is LNHDA, CDR2 SQIVND (reference sequence). The CDR3 runs 15 residues. CDR3 bases: TGTGCCAGTAGTATAGAAGGGAGGAAGAATTCACCCCTCCACTTT. It yields the protein CASSIEGRKNSPLHF.

This chain links TRBV19 with TRBJ1-2, with D hard to call. Germline CDR1 and CDR2: LNHDA and SQIVND (reference sequence). V lost 0 bases to trimming and J lost 4 bases, with 6 bases between them. CDR3 length equals 13 residues. The CDR3 coding sequence is TGTGCCAGTAGTATAGAGAAGTTCTATGGCTACACCTTC. As protein: CASSIEKFYGYTF.

The CDR3 protein is CASSQRGGTQETQYF. In nucleotides, the CDR3 is TGTGCCAGCAGCCAACGTGGCGGGACTCAAGAGACCCAGTACTTC. The V gene is TRBV4-2, the J gene TRBJ2-5, with D perhaps TRBD2 (6 bases). This CDR3 is 15 amino acids long. Trimming took 2 bases from V and 2 from J, leaving 12 bases between them. Germline-derived CDR1 and CDR2 are LGHNA and YNFKEQ.

V and J are TRBV2 and TRBJ1-4, with D tentatively TRBD1 (5 bases). V was cut by 4 bases and J by 7 bases, with 13 bases left in between. This CDR3 is 14 amino acids long. The germline V gene encodes CDR1 SNHLY and CDR2 FYNNEI. This CDR3 reads CASSGRLRGEKLFF. The CDR3, as DNA: TGTGCCAGCAGTGGGCGCCTGAGGGGTGAAAAACTGTTTTTT.

The chain links TRBV18 to TRBJ2-1; unclear D gene. Germline loops: CDR1 KGHSH, CDR2 LQKENI. The CDR3 consists of 14 residues. V was shortened by 6 bases and J by 3 bases, with 12 bases between the two germline ends. The CDR3 nucleotides are TGTGCCAGCTCGACTCAGGTCGGCTACAATGAGCAGTTCTTC. Its protein is CASSTQVGYNEQFF. Supplemented by reference TRBV18 and TRBJ2-1, the full variable domain reads NAGVMQNPRHLVRRRGQEARLRCSPMKGHSHVYWYRQLPEEGLKFMVYLQKENIIDESGMPKERFSAEFPKEGPSILRIQQVVRGDSAAYFCASSTQVGYNEQFFGPGTRLTVL.

V gene TRBV7-9 combines with J gene TRBJ2-1, with D uncertain. The germline V gene encodes CDR1 SEHNR and CDR2 FQNEAQ (reference sequence). The CDR3 totals 15 residues. V gave up 5 bases and J gave up 0 bases, with 11 bases separating them. The CDR3 loop is CASSPFASSYNEQFF. DNA of the CDR3: TGTGCCAGCAGCCCTTTTGCGAGCTCCTACAATGAGCAGTTCTTC. The full variable domain, rest sourced from reference TRBV7-9 and TRBJ2-1, is DTGVSQNPRHKITKRGQNVTFRCDPISEHNRLYWYRQTLGQGPEFLTYFQNEAQLEKSRLLSDRFSAERPKGSFSTLEIQRTEQGDSAMYLCASSPFASSYNEQFFGPGTRLTVL.

The genes are TRBV3-1 (or the pseudogene TRBV3-2) and TRBJ1-1; D not certain. V dropped 4 bases and J dropped 6 bases, with 12 bases sitting between them. Germline V lookup: CDR1 LGHDT, CDR2 YNNKEL (reference sequence). This CDR3 region has 13 residues. Written as DNA, the CDR3 is TGTGCCAGCAGCCTAAGGACCCGAGCTGAAGCTTTCTTT. Translation gives CASSLRTRAEAFF.

This clone was found once. The chain joins TRBV3-1 (or the pseudogene TRBV3-2) to TRBJ1-5; D is possibly TRBD1 (6 bases). CDR1 LGHDT and CDR2 YNNKEL come from the germline V gene (reference sequence). The germline V and J ends were trimmed by 1 base and 3 bases, with 10 bases remaining between them. This CDR3 is 15 amino acids long. This CDR3 is CASSQAGQNNQPQHF. In DNA form, the CDR3 reads TGTGCCAGCAGCCAAGCGGGACAAAACAATCAGCCCCAGCATTTT.

J is TRBJ1-1 and V is TRBV27; D not resolved. Germline loops: CDR1 MNHEY, CDR2 SMNVEV (reference sequence). V was pared by 4 bases and J by 8 bases, with 8 bases between. The CDR3 runs 11 residues. This chain's CDR3 is CASSSGPEAFF. CDR3 nucleotide sequence: TGTGCCAGCAGTTCGGGCCCGGAAGCTTTCTTT.

The chain recombines TRBV7-2 with TRBJ1-5; D is possibly TRBD1 (5 bases). Germline lookup yields CDR1 SGHTA and CDR2 FQGNSA. Trimming removed 5 bases from V and 7 bases from J, with 18 bases in between. The CDR3 contains 15 residues. The CDR3 loop reads CASSLLVLGGQPQHF. The CDR3 nucleotides read TGTGCCAGCAGCCTATTGGTACTCGGGGGGCAGCCCCAGCATTTT.

J is TRBJ1-1 and V is TRBV4-1; D is unresolved. Germline assignment: CDR1 MGHRA and CDR2 YSYEKL. Trimming removed 2 bases from V and 11 bases from J, with 15 bases in between. This CDR3 contains 13 residues. Here the CDR3 DNA reads TGCGCCAGCAGCCAAACCTTCACAGCGGTGGCTTTCTTT. Its translation: CASSQTFTAVAFF.

The genes are TRBV5-1 and TRBJ2-2, with TRBD1 identical over 9 bases. The CDR3 runs 18 residues. The germline CDR1 and CDR2 sequences are SGHRS and YFSETQ. The junction had 11 bases not matched to a gene; V was cut back by 1 base and J by 4 bases. The CDR3 bases are TGCGCCAGCAGCTTGTGGAACAGGGGGCGCGTCGGCACCGGGGAGCTGTTTTTT. Translated: CASSLWNRGRVGTGELFF. Using reference TRBV5-1 and TRBJ2-2 for the parts outside the CDR3, the full variable domain is KAGVTQTPRYLIKTRGQQVTLSCSPISGHRSVSWYQQTPGQGLQFLFEYFSETQRNKGNFPGRFSGRQFSNSRSEMNVSTLELGDSALYLCASSLWNRGRVGTGELFFGEGSRLTVL.